This T cell receptor beta chain was found in a study of cytomegalovirus exposure and HLA in healthy donors. PCR amplification relied on 60 Vbeta primers (plus 13 Jbeta primers). Original processing methods: The count from a later analysis was about 80 million unique TCR beta chains, roughly 11 million of them shared. The assay was immunoSEQ multiplex PCR, and TCRdb's table has in-frame clones only and misses some. That table is the source of V, J and clone size, and D and trimming were worked out from the DNA. The data contain approximately 130,000 clones, around 72% of them singletons. The V and J ends lost 10 bases and 0 bases respectively, with 7 bases between them. The CDR3 contains 13 residues. Germline V CDR1 and CDR2: SGHTA, FQGNSA. Whole-study results and caveats: A later analysis revealed that TCR association rates differed between HLA loci, peaking at DRB1 and bottoming out at HLA-C. An analysis was carried out at a later point. It showed that HLA-associated TCR beta chains were more clonally expanded than equally common non-associated chains. Excluded were some V segments that proved indistinguishable, including TRBV6-2 and TRBV6-3.

Regarding this clone: The antigen is undetermined.

The rearrangement joins TRBV7-2 to TRBJ2-6; D may be TRBD1 (6 bases). The origin of this receptor is a woman aged 50 to 60 in good health and CMV-seropositive. The specimen sequenced was PBMCs. CDR3 region: CAKDSSGANVLTF. The CDR3 DNA sequence: TGTGCCAAGGACAGCTCTGGGGCCAACGTCCTGACTTTC.